One sample yielded the 20 T cell receptor beta chains listed below, sequenced in a study of shared clonotypes between healthy human individuals. Clones were read by immunoSEQ multiplex PCR, and TCRdb kept only the in-frame ones, dropping some. The table includes roughly 2,500,000 clones, 93% detected once. The sequenced sample was naive CD4+ T cells from PBMCs. The subset here: CD45RA+ positively selected. These receptors were collected from a man between 18 and 35 years old in good health. Some clones in this sample may be carry-over from other donors' samples.

This chain joins TRBV6-4 and TRBJ1-2, with 8 positions matching TRBD1. The CDR3 sequence is 13 residues long. V was clipped by 3 bases and J by 3 bases; unmatched bases: 0. Germline CDR1 and CDR2: MRHNA and SNTAGT. CDR3 protein: CASSETGDYGYTF. The CDR3 DNA reads as TGTGCCAGCAGTGAGACAGGGGACTATGGCTACACCTTC.

The chain joins TRBV2 to TRBJ1-4, with D perhaps matching TRBD1 (5 bases). V lost 4 bases and J lost 7, with 13 bases in between. This CDR3 has 14 residues. Germline V gene sequence: CDR1 SNHLY, CDR2 FYNNEI. The chain's CDR3 is CASSGGLTGEKLFF. The CDR3 bases are TGTGCCAGCAGTGGGGGGTTGACGGGTGAAAAACTGTTTTTT.

This clone was seen only once. The chain has TRBV1 and TRBJ2-2; TRBD2, as called in the table, went unchecked against the DNA. TRBV1 is annotated as a pseudogene. The CDR3 extends over 17 amino acids. The CDR3 nucleotides read TGCACCAGCAGCCCACTAGCGCCCTCCTCGAACACCGGGGAGCTGTTTTTT. It yields the protein CTSSPLAPSSNTGELFF.

About this clone: An end of the junction does not agree with germline; a read error may underlie this. The V call is TRBV4-1, the J call TRBJ1-1; D gene ambiguous. Germline V gives CDR1 MGHRA, CDR2 YSYEKL. This CDR3 is built from 11 residues. CDR3 coding DNA: TGTGCCAGCAGCCAAGATCGTCAAGCTTTCTTT. It yields the protein CASSQDRQAFF.

In regard to this clone: The same CDR3 also results from other DNA sequences found in this sample. The rearrangement uses TRBV7-2 and TRBJ2-7; D may be TRBD2 (5 bases). Trimming left V 5 bases short and J 3 bases short, with 8 bases between. CDR1 and CDR2 from the germline V gene are SGHTA and FQGNSA. The CDR3 contains 12 residues. CDR3 sequence reads: CASSPTSYEQYF. The CDR3, as DNA: TGTGCCAGCAGCCCTACTAGCTACGAGCAGTACTTC.

The J gene is TRBJ1-5, the V gene TRBV6-5; D ambiguous. The V end was cut by 6 bases, the J end by 3 bases, with 15 bases between. The CDR3 consists of 15 residues. The germline V gene has CDR1 MNHEY and CDR2 SVGAGI. CDR3 loop: CASSPVRSLNQPQHF. The CDR3 DNA sequence: TGTGCCAGCAGCCCCGTTCGTAGCCTCAATCAGCCCCAGCATTTT.

The chain combines TRBV25-1 with TRBJ2-1, with TRBD2 matching 10 bases. The CDR3 spans 14 residues. Germline CDR1 MGHDK, CDR2 SYGVNS. With 3 bases clipped from V and 9 bases from J, the junction kept 5 bases outside the gene matches. CDR3 sequence: CASSDPSGSFEQFF. CDR3 DNA sequence: TGTGCCAGCAGTGACCCTAGCGGGAGTTTTGAGCAGTTCTTC.

This clone was seen just once. The V and J genes are TRBV18 and TRBJ2-2; D uncertain. The CDR3 is 14 residues long. Germline CDR1 reads KGHSH; CDR2 reads LQKENI. The V and J ends lost 0 bases and 6 bases respectively, with 8 bases between them. The DNA for the CDR3 is TGTGCCAGCTCACCACCCTCCGATCCCGGGGAGCTGTTTTTT. Residues: CASSPPSDPGELFF.

The chain has TRBV27 and TRBJ2-2, with TRBD2 as a possible D gene (5 bases). The CDR3 is 15 amino acids. Trimming removed 6 bases at V and 5 bases at J, with 16 bases between. Germline CDR1 is MNHEY and CDR2 is SMNVEV (reference sequence). The DNA for the CDR3 is TGTGCCAGCAGGCCCCTTGGGAGAGGGACCGGGGAGCTGTTTTTT. Translation: CASRPLGRGTGELFF.

The chain has TRBV30 and TRBJ2-5; D possibly uses TRBD1 or TRBD2 (5 bases each). Germline CDR1 GTSNPN, CDR2 SVGIG (reference sequence). This CDR3 is built from 13 residues. Trimming removed 2 bases at V and 5 bases at J, with 12 bases between. CDR3 amino acids: CAWSRGWGETQYF. The CDR3 DNA reads as TGTGCCTGGAGTCGCGGTTGGGGGGAGACCCAGTACTTC. Combining the CDR3 with reference TRBV30 and TRBJ2-5 gives the whole variable domain SQTIHQWPATLVQPVGSPLSLECTVEGTSNPNLYWYRQAAGRGLQLLFYSVGIGQISSEVPQNLSASRPQDRQFILSSKKLLLSDSGFYLCAWSRGWGETQYFGPGTRLLVL.

Notes on this clone: One junction end does not reproduce the germline sequence, and a read error may be involved. The gene calls are TRBV5-4 and TRBJ2-1, with 16 nucleotides matching TRBD2. The CDR3 runs to 15 residues. CDR1 and CDR2 (germline): SGHNT, YYREEE (reference sequence). The DNA for the CDR3 is TGTGCCAGCAGCTTGGGGGTCGGGACTAGCGGGAGGGCTGTCTTC. Translating gives CASSLGVGTSGRAVF.

The chain joins TRBV11-2 to TRBJ2-2; 9 bases map to TRBD2. The V gene's germline CDR1 is SGHAT and CDR2 FQNNGV. The V and J ends lost 4 bases and 5 bases, in that order; junction bases with no gene match: 5. The length of the CDR3 is 15 residues. The CDR3 coding sequence is TGTGCCAGCAGCTCGAGCGGACTAGCGACCGGGGAGCTGTTTTTT. Its protein product is CASSSSGLATGELFF.

This clone is a singleton in its sample. As DNA, the CDR3 is TGCGCCAGCAGCCTCCTAGGGGGAGAGGACGAGCAGTACTTC. Translated, it gives CASSLLGGEDEQYF. The rearrangement links TRBV5-1 to TRBJ2-7; possible D gene TRBD1, 6 bases. Germline V gene sequence: CDR1 SGHRS, CDR2 YFSETQ. V shed 4 bases and J shed 5 bases, with 16 bases lying between them. The length of the CDR3 is 14 residues.

This clone was seen more than once but under ten times. This sequence joins TRBV15 and TRBJ1-5, with 7 nucleotides matching TRBD1. Per the germline V gene, CDR1 is LNHNV and CDR2 is YYDKDF (reference sequence). This CDR3 comprises 14 residues. V was clipped by 5 bases and J by 4 bases; unmatched bases: 5. CDR3 DNA: TGTGCCACCAGCCAGGGACAGAATAATCAGCCCCAGCATTTT. Translation: CATSQGQNNQPQHF. Full variable domain (rest looked up from reference TRBV15 and TRBJ1-5): DAMVIQNPRYQVTQFGKPVTLSCSQTLNHNVMYWYQQKSSQAPKLLFHYYDKDFNNEADTPDNFQSRRPNTSFCFLDIRSPGLGDTAMYLCATSQGQNNQPQHFGDGTRLSIL.

The genes are TRBV4-2 and TRBJ2-7, with TRBD1 identical over 10 bases. This CDR3 is 15 amino acids long. Germline loops: CDR1 LGHNA, CDR2 YNFKEQ. J was trimmed by 4 bases and V by 6 bases; bases with no gene match: 9. This chain's CDR3 is CASSHTGTGVYEQYF. CDR3 nucleotides: TGTGCCAGCAGTCATACCGGGACAGGGGTTTACGAGCAGTACTTC.

This chain joins TRBV21-1 and TRBJ2-7; the table names TRBD2, a call not compared with the DNA. TRBV21-1 is designated a pseudogene. CDR3 size: 15 residues. The CDR3 sequence: CASSPGTSGSHEQYF. The CDR3 DNA follows: TGTGCCAGCAGCCCCGGGACTAGCGGGAGCCACGAGCAGTACTTC.

The V and J genes are TRBV5-1 and TRBJ2-7; D is possibly TRBD1 or TRBD2 (5 bases each). V gave up 0 bases and J gave up 3 bases, with 16 bases separating them. The CDR3 sequence is 16 residues long. Per the germline V gene, CDR1 is SGHRS and CDR2 is YFSETQ. This CDR3 reads CASSLALGEPLYEQYF. As DNA, the CDR3 is TGCGCCAGCAGCTTGGCCTTGGGGGAGCCCCTCTACGAGCAGTACTTC.

J is TRBJ2-5 and V is TRBV5-1, with 12 bases that match TRBD2. V shed 4 bases and J 4 bases; nucleotides not matched to a gene: 8. Germline V gene data show CDR1 as SGHRS and CDR2 as YFSETQ. The CDR3 totals 16 residues. The CDR3 DNA reads TGCGCCAGCAGCCTCCGGACTAGCGGGATGGCAGAGACCCAGTACTTC. This translates into CASSLRTSGMAETQYF.

This chain connects TRBV5-4 to TRBJ2-7; TRBD2 is a possible D gene (5 bases). Germline loops: CDR1 SGHNT, CDR2 YYREEE (reference sequence). CDR3 size: 15 residues. With 0 bases removed from V and 0 bases from J, the gap between germline ends came to 10 bases. The CDR3 DNA reads as TGTGCCAGCAGCTTGGATGTGGGAGTCTCCTACGAGCAGTACTTC. Amino acid sequence: CASSLDVGVSYEQYF.

V usage is TRBV6-1 and J usage is TRBJ2-2; either TRBD1 or TRBD2 may fit D (6 bases each). This CDR3 is built from 19 residues. Trimming took off 0 bases at V and 4 bases at J, with 21 bases between the two ends. Germline lookup yields CDR1 MNHNS and CDR2 SASEGT. CDR3 loop: CASSEALRWGARGTGELFF. CDR3 in DNA: TGTGCCAGCAGTGAAGCGCTTCGGTGGGGGGCGCGAGGCACCGGGGAGCTGTTTTTT.